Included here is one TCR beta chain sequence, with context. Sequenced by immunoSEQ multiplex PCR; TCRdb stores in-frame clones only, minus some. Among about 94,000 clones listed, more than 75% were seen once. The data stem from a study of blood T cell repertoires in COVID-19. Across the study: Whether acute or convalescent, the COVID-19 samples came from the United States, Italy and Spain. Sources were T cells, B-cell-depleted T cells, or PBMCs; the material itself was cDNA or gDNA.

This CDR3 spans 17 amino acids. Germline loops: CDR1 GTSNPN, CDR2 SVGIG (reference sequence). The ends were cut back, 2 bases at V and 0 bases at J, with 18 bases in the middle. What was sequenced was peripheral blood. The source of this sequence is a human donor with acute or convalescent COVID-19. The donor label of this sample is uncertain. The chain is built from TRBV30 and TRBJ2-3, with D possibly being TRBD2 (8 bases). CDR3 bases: TGTGCCTGGAGTAAAGGGGGCGGGGGGCCGAGCACAGATACGCAGTATTTT. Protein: CAWSKGGGGPSTDTQYF.